These 25 T cell receptor beta chains share one sample of origin, sequenced in a study of blood T cell repertoires in COVID-19. Repertoires were generated with immunoSEQ multiplex PCR, while TCRdb's copy carries only in-frame clones and drops some. The sample shows over 65,000 clones, about 93% of them seen only once. What was sequenced was peripheral blood. The receptors originated from a human donor in a cohort sampled during active COVID-19.

Here the CDR3 reads CASSLNGADFGNTIYF. DNA of the CDR3: TGCGCCAGCAGCTTGAATGGGGCGGATTTTGGAAACACCATATATTTT. The genes are TRBV5-1 and TRBJ1-3; tentative D call: TRBD1 (5 bases). Trimming removed 1 base at V and 3 bases at J, with 14 bases between. The CDR3 length is 16 residues. The germline V gene encodes CDR1 SGHRS and CDR2 YFSETQ.

The chain combines TRBV18 with TRBJ1-2; TRBD1 matches 9 bases. CDR3 length: 13 residues. Germline loops: CDR1 KGHSH, CDR2 LQKENI. V was clipped by 2 bases and J by 6 bases; unmatched bases: 1. The CDR3: CASSPGQGNGYTF. The CDR3 DNA follows: TGTGCCAGCTCACCAGGACAGGGGAATGGCTACACCTTC.

The rearrangement joins TRBV27 to TRBJ1-5; TRBD1 might be the D (5 bases). V lost 5 bases, J lost 3 bases, and 14 bases lay in between. CDR1 is MNHEY and CDR2 is SMNVEV in the germline V gene (reference sequence). CDR3 length equals 15 residues. Here the CDR3 DNA reads TGTGCCAGCAGTAGAAGCAGGGCCGACAATCAGCCCCAGCATTTT. This encodes CASSRSRADNQPQHF.

The rearrangement joins TRBV9 to TRBJ2-2; D call uncertain. V was cut by 0 bases and J by 4 bases, with 10 bases left in between. CDR1 and CDR2 (germline): SGDLS, YYNGEE. The CDR3 has 15 residues. The DNA of the CDR3 is TGTGCCAGCAGCGTAGTTCAGGATCCCACCGGGGAGCTGTTTTTT. Residues: CASSVVQDPTGELFF.

J is TRBJ2-7 and V is TRBV6-6; 9 bases are shared with TRBD2. V dropped 8 bases and J dropped 2; count of bases not matched to a gene: 7. From germline, CDR1 is MNHNY and CDR2 SVGAGI (reference sequence). CDR3 length: 14 amino acids. The CDR3 loop is CASGGGGVAYEQYF. The CDR3 nucleotides read TGTGCCAGCGGAGGCGGGGGGGTAGCCTACGAGCAGTACTTC.

The chain combines TRBV27 with TRBJ2-5; 11 positions agree with TRBD2. The CDR3 has 22 residues. The trim removed 5 bases at V and 5 bases at J, leaving 28 bases unmatched. The germline V gene has CDR1 MNHEY and CDR2 SMNVEV (reference sequence). Written as DNA, the CDR3 is TGTGCCAGCAGTCCACCCCCTAACTATTTAGCGGGGGGGCCCCCAACTATGGAGACCCAGTACTTC. It translates to CASSPPPNYLAGGPPTMETQYF.

J is TRBJ1-5 and V is TRBV6-5, with 9 bases identical to TRBD1. The CDR3 is 14 amino acids. Trimming cost V 6 bases and J 5 bases; bases outside gene matches: 5. Germline V gene lookup returns CDR1 MNHEY and CDR2 SVGAGI. In DNA, the CDR3 is TGTGCCAGCAGCACAGGGGGCTTCGATCAGCCCCAGCATTTT. Its protein is CASSTGGFDQPQHF.

The chain carries TRBV6-5 and TRBJ1-4, with 8 positions matching TRBD1. The CDR3 is 15 residues long. The V segment lost 5 bases and the J segment 9 bases; nucleotides outside the gene matches: 11. Germline V gives CDR1 MNHEY, CDR2 SVGAGI. The CDR3 loop reads CASSPRQGRPKKLFF. CDR3 DNA sequence: TGTGCCAGCAGTCCCCGACAGGGGCGGCCGAAAAAACTGTTTTTT.

The chain employs TRBV6-5 and TRBJ1-1, with 8 bases identical to TRBD1. Losses at the gene ends were 2 bases for V and 4 bases for J; bases not matched to a gene: 6. The CDR3 extends over 15 amino acids. Germline CDR1 MNHEY, CDR2 SVGAGI. CDR3 sequence reads: CASSYAGGGGTEAFF. The CDR3 coding sequence is TGTGCCAGCAGTTACGCAGGGGGCGGGGGCACTGAAGCTTTCTTT.

CDR3 sequence (DNA): TGTGCCAGCAGCGTAGAGGTTGAGGCTGAAGCTTTCTTT. Its protein is CASSVEVEAEAFF. The J gene is TRBJ1-1, the V gene TRBV9; D is undetermined. CDR1 and CDR2 from the germline V gene are SGDLS and YYNGEE. Trimming took 0 bases from V and 6 from J, leaving 9 bases between them. This CDR3 has 13 residues.

This chain links TRBV7-9 with TRBJ1-2, with D possibly TRBD1 on 5 matching bases. Germline CDR1 is SEHNR and CDR2 is FQNEAQ (reference sequence). The V gene lost 0 bases and the J gene lost 2 bases, with 10 bases spanning the gap. The CDR3 runs 15 residues. CDR3 in amino acids: CASSLASGINYGYTF. The CDR3, as DNA: TGTGCCAGCAGCTTAGCGTCAGGGATAAACTATGGCTACACCTTC.

This chain links TRBV7-9 with TRBJ2-2; a possible D gene is TRBD1 (5 bases). Germline-derived CDR1 and CDR2 are SEHNR and FQNEAQ (reference sequence). The CDR3 length is 14 residues. V shed 4 bases and J shed 2 bases, with 8 bases lying between them. The CDR3 nucleotides are TGTGCCAGCAGCTCCAGGGATAACACCGGGGAGCTGTTTTTT. Protein: CASSSRDNTGELFF.

V is TRBV12-5 and J is TRBJ1-2; no clear D. Between the trimmed V and J ends, which lost 6 bases and 3 bases, there was a span of 17 bases. The germline CDR1 and CDR2 sequences are LGHNT and FRNRAP. The CDR3 covers 15 residues. CDR3 DNA: TGTGCTAGTGGGCGCGACATGTCGATGCACTATGGCTACACCTTC. Its protein product is CASGRDMSMHYGYTF.

This chain joins TRBV28 and TRBJ2-2, with TRBD2 identical over 9 bases. The CDR3 spans 17 residues. The germline CDR1 and CDR2 sequences are MDHEN and SYDVKM. Trimming at V came to 2 bases and at J to 4 bases, leaving 8 bases not matched to a gene. This CDR3 reads CASSLPSPSGVTGELFF. The CDR3 DNA sequence: TGTGCCAGCAGTTTACCCTCGCCTAGCGGGGTCACCGGGGAGCTGTTTTTT. The complete variable domain, with remaining parts taken from reference TRBV28 and TRBJ2-2, reads DVKVTQSSRYLVKRTGEKVFLECVQDMDHENMFWYRQDPGLGLRLIYFSYDVKMKEKGDIPEGYSVSREKKERFSLILESASTNQTSMYLCASSLPSPSGVTGELFFGEGSRLTVL.

To note about this clone: At the DNA level, this CDR3 is encoded by other sequences in the same sample as well. This chain connects TRBV25-1 to TRBJ1-2; tentatively, D is TRBD1 (5 bases). Germline CDR1 is MGHDK and CDR2 is SYGVNS. The CDR3 spans 14 residues. V was pared by 3 bases and J by 1 base, with 9 bases between. CDR3 sequence: CASSESGDNYGYTF. CDR3 nucleotide sequence: TGTGCCAGCAGTGAGTCGGGGGATAACTATGGCTACACCTTC.

The chain carries TRBV7-7 and TRBJ2-5; 9 bases fit TRBD1. Germline V gives CDR1 SSHAT, CDR2 FNYEAQ (reference sequence). J was trimmed by 5 bases and V by 5 bases; bases with no gene match: 6. The CDR3 totals 14 residues. CDR3 amino acids: CASSPRTGEETQYF. DNA for the CDR3: TGTGCCAGCAGCCCGCGGACAGGGGAGGAGACCCAGTACTTC.

The chain joins TRBV5-1 to TRBJ2-3; perhaps TRBD1 as D (5 bases). The CDR3 totals 14 residues. Trimming took 2 bases from V and 1 from J, leaving 8 bases between them. Germline CDR1 SGHRS, CDR2 YFSETQ. This CDR3 is CASSLDSRTDTQYF. The CDR3 region has the DNA TGCGCCAGCAGCTTAGACAGCCGCACAGATACGCAGTATTTT. The variable domain in full, completed from reference TRBV5-1 and TRBJ2-3, reads KAGVTQTPRYLIKTRGQQVTLSCSPISGHRSVSWYQQTPGQGLQFLFEYFSETQRNKGNFPGRFSGRQFSNSRSEMNVSTLELGDSALYLCASSLDSRTDTQYFGPGTRLTVL.

The chain recombines TRBV3-1 (or the pseudogene TRBV3-2) with TRBJ2-7; the D gene is possibly TRBD2 (5 bases). Germline V gene sequence: CDR1 LGHDT, CDR2 YNNKEL (reference sequence). This CDR3 is 14 amino acids long. With 1 base removed from V and 3 bases from J, the gap between germline ends came to 10 bases. Here the CDR3 reads CASSQVGELYEQYF. The CDR3 DNA reads TGTGCCAGCAGCCAAGTCGGGGAACTCTACGAGCAGTACTTC.

This rearrangement joins TRBV7-2 to TRBJ1-2, with a possible D match to TRBD1 (6 bases). Trimming took 2 bases from V and 7 from J, leaving 14 bases between them. CDR3 length equals 14 residues. The germline gives CDR1 SGHTA, CDR2 FQGNSA. The CDR3 DNA reads as TGTGCCAGCAGCTTAAGAGGCAGGGGAAGTGGCTACACCTTC. Translation gives CASSLRGRGSGYTF. Combining the CDR3 with reference TRBV7-2 and TRBJ1-2 gives the whole variable domain GAGVSQSPSNKVTEKGKDVELRCDPISGHTALYWYRQSLGQGLEFLIYFQGNSAPDKSGLPSDRFSAERTGGSVSTLTIQRTQQEDSAVYLCASSLRGRGSGYTFGSGTRLTVV.

This chain joins TRBV7-2 and TRBJ1-2; 10 bases are a match to TRBD1. V lost 5 bases and J lost 5; bases outside the gene matches: 11. This CDR3 is 16 amino acids long. Germline V gene data show CDR1 as SGHTA and CDR2 as FQGNSA. CDR3 in DNA: TGTGCCAGCAGCCCAGTCCCGGGACAGGGGAGTTATGGCTACACCTTC. Protein product: CASSPVPGQGSYGYTF.

The CDR3 here is CASNRGTEAFF. CDR3 bases: TGTGCCAGCAATAGGGGTACTGAAGCTTTCTTT. This chain connects TRBV2 to TRBJ1-1; perhaps TRBD1 as D (5 bases). The V gene lost 7 bases and the J gene lost 5 bases, with 8 bases spanning the gap. The V gene's germline CDR1 is SNHLY and CDR2 FYNNEI. This CDR3 is 11 amino acids long. Using reference TRBV2 and TRBJ1-1 for the parts outside the CDR3, the full variable domain is EPEVTQTPSHQVTQMGQEVILRCVPISNHLYFYWYRQILGQKVEFLVSFYNNEISEKSEIFDDQFSVERPDGSNFTLKIRSTKLEDSAMYFCASNRGTEAFFGQGTRLTVV.

The chain uses TRBV18 and TRBJ1-1; D is ambiguous. The CDR3 consists of 14 residues. Germline CDR1 KGHSH, CDR2 LQKENI. V lost 3 bases, J lost 4 bases, and 12 bases lay in between. CDR3 sequence (DNA): TGTGCCAGCTCACCGGGCCTGGTGGGCACTGAAGCTTTCTTT. It codes for CASSPGLVGTEAFF.

As for this clone: Additional DNA sequences in this sample encode the identical CDR3. The chain combines TRBV5-1 with TRBJ2-3; 10 bases line up with TRBD1. This CDR3 region has 16 residues. V lost 0 bases to trimming and J lost 3 bases; unmatched junction nucleotides: 4. Germline V gene lookup returns CDR1 SGHRS and CDR2 YFSETQ. The CDR3 DNA reads TGCGCCAGCAGCTTGGGACAGGGGGCCGGGACAGATACGCAGTATTTT. Amino acid sequence: CASSLGQGAGTDTQYF.

This chain joins TRBV13 and TRBJ2-2; the D gene is possibly TRBD2 (5 bases). CDR1 is PRHDT and CDR2 is FYEKMQ in the germline V gene (reference sequence). The CDR3 contains 15 residues. V lost 1 base and J 4 bases, leaving 10 bases between the germline ends. CDR3 amino acids: CASSLDVEGTGELFF. In nucleotides, the CDR3 is TGTGCCAGCAGCTTAGATGTCGAGGGCACCGGGGAGCTGTTTTTT.

This chain connects TRBV6-6 to TRBJ2-7, with a tentative D call TRBD2 (6 bases). CDR1 and CDR2 (germline): MNHNY, SVGAGI (reference sequence). Trimming shortened V by 5 bases and J by 1 base, and 18 bases separated the two germline ends. The CDR3 contains 16 residues. CDR3 nucleotides: TGTGCCAGCAGTGTGGGGGACTCCCGCCTGTCCTACGAGCAGTACTTC. The encoded protein is CASSVGDSRLSYEQYF.